Here is one T cell receptor beta chain with its context. Its antigen is not identified. Each of the CD4+ naive, central memory, regulatory and stem cell-like memory populations was sorted via CD45RO/CCR7/CD25/CD127/CD95/CD27. Reverse transcribing all isolated RNA meant expressed TCRB transcripts were sequenced. The table came from immunoSEQ multiplex PCR; TCRdb's copy has only in-frame clones and leaves some out. The sample carries about 260,000 clones, around 20% recorded once. This entry comes from a study of beta chain features in type 1 diabetes. Turning to the study itself: All samples together contributed approximately 100 million sorted cells for examination. General study points: People with Type 1 diabetes carried modestly yet significantly shorter TCRB CDR3s in all four CD4+ subsets. Among patients, naive, central memory and Treg TCRB repertoires appeared more similar than among healthy donors. Here, the possible influence of HLA type (on TCRB rearrangement) remained unresolved.

The source material was naive CD4+ T cells from blood. This TCR was sampled from a woman in her 40s with type 1 diabetes.

DNA for the CDR3: TGTGCCAGCAGCAAGTCCGGGACTACCGACAATGAGCAGTTCTTC. Translated, it gives CASSKSGTTDNEQFF. The chain recombines TRBV11-2 with TRBJ2-1, with 7 bases that match TRBD2. CDR3 length: 15 residues. Germline V gene sequence: CDR1 SGHAT, CDR2 FQNNGV. The J segment lost 5 bases and the V segment lost 5 bases, leaving 9 bases of the junction unmatched.